Listed here are 31 T cell receptor beta chains from one sample, sequenced in a study of blood T cells in healthy people across ages. Primers used in a second PCR of about 6 to 11 cycles were a sample-barcoded 5' primer and a J-beta primer mix. From the 5' RACE reads, TCRdb called clonotypes with MiXCR, one entry per CDR3 protein. Here the sample spans 1.5 million to 2 million distinct CDR3 sequences, approximately 28% being singletons. Sample: blood. The receptors stem from a woman aged 30 to 39 in good health.

The table lists this clonotype with a few counts. This chain connects TRBV20-1 to TRBJ1-5; 7 bases agree with TRBD1. Per germline, CDR1 DFQATT and CDR2 SNEGSKA (reference sequence). This CDR3 is 13 amino acids long. With 6 bases clipped from V and 10 bases from J, the junction kept 12 bases outside the gene matches. For the CDR3, the DNA is TGCAGTGCCATCGGGACAGTTAACGAACCCCAGCATTTT. Protein product: CSAIGTVNEPQHF.

The rearrangement joins TRBV4-3 to TRBJ2-1; D perhaps matches TRBD2 (6 bases). V lost 0 bases to trimming and J lost 5 bases, with 11 bases between them. The CDR3 is made up of 15 amino acids. CDR1 and CDR2 from the germline V gene are LGHNA and YSLEER. Here the CDR3 DNA reads TGCGCCAGCAGCCAAGATCCGGGGGAGAACAATGAGCAGTTCTTC. Translation gives CASSQDPGENNEQFF.

This clonotype has a count of ten or more. The V call is TRBV20-1, the J call TRBJ2-7; D call uncertain. The germline V and J ends were trimmed by 3 bases and 3 bases, with 12 bases remaining between them. This CDR3 is 13 amino acids long. CDR1 and CDR2 (germline): DFQATT, SNEGSKA (reference sequence). The CDR3 sequence is CSARDDRSYEQYF. The CDR3 nucleotides read TGCAGTGCTAGGGATGATCGGAGCTACGAGCAGTACTTC.

This clonotype was counted at least ten times. The V call is TRBV6-5, the J call TRBJ1-2; D possibly corresponds to TRBD1 (6 bases). The CDR3 spans 13 residues. Germline V gene data show CDR1 as MNHEY and CDR2 as SVGAGI. V was clipped by 2 bases and J by 6 bases, with 10 bases between them. The CDR3 sequence: CASSYEGGDGYTF. The CDR3 DNA follows: TGTGCCAGCAGTTACGAGGGGGGCGATGGCTACACCTTC.

This clonotype showed up many times. V usage is TRBV7-2 and J usage is TRBJ1-2; TRBD1 matches 7 bases. Trimming removed 5 bases from V and 1 base from J; junction bases left unmatched: 7. The CDR3 runs to 15 residues. The germline V gene encodes CDR1 SGHTA and CDR2 FQGNSA. This CDR3 is CASSPPGQSNYGYTF. CDR3 nucleotide sequence: TGTGCCAGCAGCCCCCCGGGACAGAGTAACTATGGCTACACCTTC.

This sequence joins TRBV2 and TRBJ1-1; D uncertain. Trimming removed 6 bases at V and 4 bases at J, with 15 bases between. Germline V gene data show CDR1 as SNHLY and CDR2 as FYNNEI. The CDR3 consists of 14 residues. CDR3 protein: CASSATGGSTEAFF. The CDR3 DNA is TGTGCCAGCAGCGCTACTGGAGGGAGCACTGAAGCTTTCTTT.

This clonotype was picked up a small number of times. The rearrangement uses TRBV7-9 and TRBJ1-2; D is possibly TRBD1 (5 bases). V was clipped by 6 bases and J by 8 bases, with 16 bases between them. Germline-derived CDR1 and CDR2 are SEHNR and FQNEAQ (reference sequence). The length of the CDR3 is 13 residues. CDR3 region: CASSNGARRGYTF. The CDR3 DNA reads TGTGCCAGCAGTAACGGGGCCCGGAGAGGCTACACCTTC.

This clonotype has more than one count but fewer than ten. The chain couples TRBV7-2 to TRBJ2-5; 10 nucleotides match TRBD2. The V gene's germline CDR1 is SGHTA and CDR2 FQGNSA. The CDR3 extends over 16 amino acids. The trim removed 0 bases at V and 7 bases at J, leaving 8 bases unmatched. The CDR3 is CASSLARTSGQGTQYF. The DNA for the CDR3 is TGTGCCAGCAGCTTAGCGCGGACTAGCGGTCAGGGGACCCAGTACTTC.

This rearrangement joins TRBV4-3 to TRBJ2-3; 10 bases agree with TRBD2. The trim removed 5 bases at V and 6 bases at J, leaving 5 bases unmatched. Germline-derived CDR1 and CDR2 are LGHNA and YSLEER. There are 14 residues in the CDR3. CDR3 DNA sequence: TGCGCCAGCAGCTTCAAAGCGGGAGGGGATACGCAGTATTTT. Its translation: CASSFKAGGDTQYF.

This sequence joins TRBV20-1 and TRBJ2-5, with 9 bases matching TRBD2. Germline V gives CDR1 DFQATT, CDR2 SNEGSKA (reference sequence). The V and J ends lost 4 bases and 11 bases, in that order; junction bases with no gene match: 14. The CDR3 is made up of 14 amino acids. Here the CDR3 reads CSAMGSSGVYEQYF. In DNA form, the CDR3 reads TGCAGTGCTATGGGGTCTAGCGGGGTTTATGAGCAGTACTTC.

This sequence joins TRBV29-1 and TRBJ1-2; D is possibly TRBD1 (6 bases). V was cut by 8 bases and J by 1 base, with 11 bases left in between. CDR3 size: 12 residues. Per the germline V gene, CDR1 is SQVTM and CDR2 is ANQGSEA. CDR3 in DNA: TGCAGCCATAGGGACATTAACTATGGCTACACCTTC. It codes for CSHRDINYGYTF.

There are a few counts of this clonotype. The chain recombines TRBV7-3 with TRBJ2-3; 7 bases align to TRBD2. The CDR3 covers 13 residues. J lost 4 bases, V lost 5 bases, and 3 bases had no gene match. Germline V gives CDR1 SGHTA, CDR2 FQGTGA. The CDR3 spells CASSGGVSDTQYF. CDR3 sequence (DNA): TGTGCCAGCAGCGGGGGGGTATCAGATACGCAGTATTTT.

As regards this clonotype: At one boundary the junction diverges from the germline segment, which might be a read error. The genes are TRBV11-2 and TRBJ2-1, with 10 bases matching TRBD2. Germline V gene sequence: CDR1 SGHAT, CDR2 FQNNGV. This CDR3 region has 16 residues. The CDR3 DNA reads TGTGCCAGCAGCCGCCTCCTAGCGGGGGACTACAATGAGCTGTTCTTC. It yields the protein CASSRLLAGDYNELFF. The full variable domain, rest sourced from reference TRBV11-2 and TRBJ2-1, is EAGVAQSPRYKIIEKRQSVAFWCNPISGHATLYWYQQILGQGPKLLIQFQNNGVVDDSQLPKDRFSAERLKGVDSTLKIQPAKLEDSAVYLCASSRLLAGDYNELFFGPGTRLTVL.

This clonotype was detected a few times. V gene TRBV5-1 combines with J gene TRBJ2-5, with 11 bases aligning to TRBD2. This CDR3 has 17 amino acids. Germline V gene sequence: CDR1 SGHRS, CDR2 YFSETQ. Trimming at V came to 3 bases and at J to 4 bases, leaving 11 bases not matched to a gene. The CDR3 sequence is CASSSGGLADRRETQYF. For the CDR3, the DNA is TGCGCCAGCAGCTCGGGGGGACTAGCGGATCGGAGAGAGACCCAGTACTTC. Combining the CDR3 with reference TRBV5-1 and TRBJ2-5 gives the whole variable domain KAGVTQTPRYLIKTRGQQVTLSCSPISGHRSVSWYQQTPGQGLQFLFEYFSETQRNKGNFPGRFSGRQFSNSRSEMNVSTLELGDSALYLCASSSGGLADRRETQYFGPGTRLLVL.

This chain joins TRBV7-9 and TRBJ1-1; D remains ambiguous. Trimming shortened V by 5 bases and J by 5 bases, and 12 bases separated the two germline ends. The CDR3 is 13 amino acids. The germline CDR1 and CDR2 sequences are SEHNR and FQNEAQ (reference sequence). In DNA, the CDR3 is TGTGCCAGCAGCCAGGACGGAAGGACTGAAGCTTTCTTT. This sequence encodes CASSQDGRTEAFF. The entire variable domain, with the rest obtained from reference TRBV7-9 and TRBJ1-1, is as follows: DTGVSQNPRHKITKRGQNVTFRCDPISEHNRLYWYRQTLGQGPEFLTYFQNEAQLEKSRLLSDRFSAERPKGSFSTLEIQRTEQGDSAMYLCASSQDGRTEAFFGQGTRLTVV.

The J gene is TRBJ1-2, the V gene TRBV5-1, with TRBD1 identical over 7 bases. Germline assignment: CDR1 SGHRS and CDR2 YFSETQ. The CDR3 extends over 14 amino acids. The V segment lost 1 base and the J segment 8 bases; nucleotides outside the gene matches: 8. The CDR3 protein is CASSLLQGNSGYTF. The CDR3 DNA reads TGCGCCAGCAGCTTGTTACAGGGGAACAGCGGCTACACCTTC.

This clonotype was observed a few times. The chain recombines TRBV27 with TRBJ2-5, with 11 bases identical to TRBD2. The germline CDR1 and CDR2 sequences are MNHEY and SMNVEV (reference sequence). V shed 4 bases, J shed 5 bases, and the junction held 6 bases outside the gene matches. The CDR3 runs to 15 residues. CDR3 residues: CASSYTSGGTETQYF. CDR3 nucleotides: TGTGCCAGCAGTTATACTAGCGGGGGCACGGAGACCCAGTACTTC.

This clonotype was counted a few times. The chain uses TRBV7-3 and TRBJ2-7; either TRBD1 or TRBD2 may supply D (5 bases each). This CDR3 has 14 amino acids. CDR1 and CDR2 (germline): SGHTA, FQGTGA. Trimming left V 9 bases short and J 0 bases short, with 15 bases between. In DNA, the CDR3 is TGTGCCAGACCCCATGGGACCTCCTCCTACGAGCAGTACTTC. Translated, it gives CARPHGTSSYEQYF. The whole variable domain, filled in from reference TRBV7-3 and TRBJ2-7, reads GAGVSQTPSNKVTEKGKYVELRCDPISGHTALYWYRQSLGQGPEFLIYFQGTGAADDSGLPNDRFFAVRPEGSVSTLKIQRTERGDSAVYLCARPHGTSSYEQYFGPGTRLTVT.

This chain joins TRBV5-5 and TRBJ1-5; no clear D. The CDR3 consists of 17 residues. V lost 0 bases to trimming and J lost 2 bases, with 15 bases between them. Germline V gives CDR1 SGHKS, CDR2 YYEKEE (reference sequence). The CDR3 sequence: CASSLAGRGPGNQPQHF. The CDR3 DNA follows: TGTGCCAGCAGCTTGGCCGGTAGAGGGCCTGGCAATCAGCCCCAGCATTTT.

This chain joins TRBV12-3 or TRBV12-4 and TRBJ2-3; no reliable D call. The CDR3 sequence is 13 residues long. The V end was cut by 6 bases, the J end by 6 bases, with 13 bases between. The CDR3 nucleotides read TGTGCCAGCAGGGTCTACGGCGTGGATACGCAGTATTTT. Translation gives CASRVYGVDTQYF.

The V and J genes are TRBV10-3 and TRBJ2-1, with D unresolved. The CDR3 is 14 amino acids. With 0 bases removed from V and 2 bases from J, the gap between germline ends came to 5 bases. Germline CDR1 ENHRY, CDR2 SYGVKD. In nucleotides, the CDR3 is TGTGCCATCAGTGAGTCATCCCCCTACAATGAGCAGTTCTTC. It specifies CAISESSPYNEQFF.

The chain employs TRBV3-1 and TRBJ2-1; 10 bases are shared with TRBD2. J gave up 9 bases and V 1 base, and 15 bases lay outside the gene matches. The CDR3 totals 18 residues. Germline values: CDR1 LGHDT, CDR2 YNNKEL (reference sequence). CDR3 region: CASSQVSERLAGLIEQFF. The DNA for the CDR3 is TGTGCCAGCAGCCAAGTATCTGAGAGACTAGCGGGCCTTATTGAGCAGTTCTTC.

This clonotype was seen at least ten times. The J gene is TRBJ2-5, the V gene TRBV20-1, with 8 bases that match TRBD2. The CDR3 loop spans 13 amino acids. CDR1 is DFQATT, CDR2 SNEGSKA, per germline (reference sequence). Unmatched junction bases numbered 5, after V lost 3 bases and J lost 5 bases. CDR3 nucleotide sequence: TGCAGTGCTAGCGGGGGGGCGGGGGAGACCCAGTACTTC. Its translation: CSASGGAGETQYF.

This clonotype was observed at least ten times. The chain couples TRBV5-1 to TRBJ1-1; D gene unclear. V was pared by 0 bases and J by 0 bases, with 9 bases between. Germline values: CDR1 SGHRS, CDR2 YFSETQ. The CDR3 runs 15 residues. CDR3: CASSLVAVMNTEAFF. The CDR3 coding sequence is TGCGCCAGCAGCTTGGTGGCAGTTATGAACACTGAAGCTTTCTTT.

The gene calls are TRBV10-1 and TRBJ1-5; no clear D gene. The V gene's germline CDR1 is WNHNN and CDR2 SYGVQD (reference sequence). The CDR3 contains 13 residues. Trimming removed 7 bases from V and 7 bases from J, with 14 bases in between. The CDR3 is CASTESLSQPQHF. CDR3 coding DNA: TGCGCCAGCACCGAATCCCTTTCGCAGCCCCAGCATTTT.

The sample holds a few counts of this clonotype. The gene calls are TRBV2 and TRBJ2-3; TRBD1 or TRBD2 may be the D gene (5 bases each). CDR3 length: 13 residues. V shed 9 bases and J shed 2 bases, with 12 bases lying between them. Germline values: CDR1 SNHLY, CDR2 FYNNEI. CDR3 sequence: CARVGDHTDTQYF. The CDR3 nucleotides read TGTGCCAGAGTTGGGGACCACACAGATACGCAGTATTTT.

This chain links TRBV13 with TRBJ2-4; D ambiguous. Germline values: CDR1 PRHDT, CDR2 FYEKMQ (reference sequence). This CDR3 spans 15 amino acids. The V end was cut by 5 bases, the J end by 13 bases, with 24 bases between. This CDR3 reads CASSPMGQSYNEQYF. The DNA for the CDR3 is TGTGCCAGCAGCCCCATGGGCCAATCCTACAATGAGCAGTACTTC.

This clonotype was seen many times. This chain uses TRBV7-3 with TRBJ2-5; D unresolved. The CDR3 is 13 amino acids. Germline V lookup: CDR1 SGHTA, CDR2 FQGTGA. V dropped 1 base and J dropped 1 base, with 4 bases sitting between them. The CDR3 loop is CASSLRLQETQYF. The CDR3 DNA reads TGTGCCAGCAGCTTAAGGCTCCAAGAGACCCAGTACTTC.

The chain couples TRBV11-2 to TRBJ2-1; D is possibly TRBD1 (6 bases). Germline CDR1 reads SGHAT; CDR2 reads FQNNGV. This CDR3 contains 16 residues. The V end was cut by 4 bases, the J end by 10 bases, with 23 bases between. As DNA, the CDR3 is TGTGCCAGCAGCTCTTCGTGGGGGCGTGGGGCAGGCGAGCAGTTCTTC. Its translation is CASSSSWGRGAGEQFF.

This clonotype has at least ten counts. The V and J genes are TRBV19 and TRBJ2-4; D might be TRBD2 (5 bases). The germline gives CDR1 LNHDA, CDR2 SQIVND (reference sequence). The CDR3 length is 13 residues. V was pared by 8 bases and J by 1 base, with 9 bases between. The CDR3 loop is CASSRRAKNIQYF. CDR3 in DNA: TGTGCCAGTTCGAGGAGGGCCAAAAACATTCAGTACTTC.

The V call is TRBV7-2, the J call TRBJ1-1; D might be TRBD1 (6 bases). The CDR3 is made up of 14 amino acids. V lost 7 bases and J 5 bases, leaving 17 bases between the germline ends. Germline V gene data show CDR1 as SGHTA and CDR2 as FQGNSA. The CDR3 reads CASTPGAWGTEAFF. Written as DNA, the CDR3 is TGTGCCAGCACCCCAGGGGCTTGGGGGACTGAAGCTTTCTTT.